This paragraph reports one TCR beta chain. Clones were read by immunoSEQ multiplex PCR, and TCRdb kept only the in-frame ones, dropping some. This table holds about 28,000 clones, approximately 57% found once. This record belongs to a study of cytotoxic CD8 clonotypes in ibrutinib-treated CLL. Trimming cost V 1 base and J 5 bases, with 11 bases left between them. The length of the CDR3 is 14 residues. Germline V lookup: CDR1 MGHRA, CDR2 YSYEKL. Frozen-stored PBMCs produced 1.5 to 2.5 micrograms of genomic DNA for TCR beta libraries. The J gene is TRBJ1-1, the V gene TRBV4-1; possible D gene TRBD1, 6 bases. The sample here was PBMCs, taken before ibrutinib treatment. This TCR derives from a human donor with chronic lymphocytic leukemia. CDR3 coding DNA: TGCGCCAGCAGCCAAGGACAGGAGGGTACTGAAGCTTTCTTT. Its translation: CASSQGQEGTEAFF.